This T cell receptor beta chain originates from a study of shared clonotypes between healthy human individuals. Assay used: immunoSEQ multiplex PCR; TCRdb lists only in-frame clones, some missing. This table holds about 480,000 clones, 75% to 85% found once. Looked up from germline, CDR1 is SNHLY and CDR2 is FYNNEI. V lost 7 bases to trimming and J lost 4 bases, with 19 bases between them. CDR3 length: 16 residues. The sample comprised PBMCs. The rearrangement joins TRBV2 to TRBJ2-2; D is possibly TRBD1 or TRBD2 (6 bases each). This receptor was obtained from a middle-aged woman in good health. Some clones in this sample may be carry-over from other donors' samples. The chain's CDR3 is CASTVSGGRGTGELFF. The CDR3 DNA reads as TGTGCCAGCACGGTATCTGGGGGGCGCGGCACCGGGGAGCTGTTTTTT. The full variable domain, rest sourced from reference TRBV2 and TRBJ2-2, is EPEVTQTPSHQVTQMGQEVILRCVPISNHLYFYWYRQILGQKVEFLVSFYNNEISEKSEIFDDQFSVERPDGSNFTLKIRSTKLEDSAMYFCASTVSGGRGTGELFFGEGSRLTVL.